Below are 21 T cell receptor beta chains sequenced from a single sample in a study of T cells in localized non-small cell lung cancer. Only in-frame clones appear in the TCRdb table, and some are missing; sequencing was by immunoSEQ multiplex PCR. The profile shows about 78,000 clones, just under 85% of them singletons. The input for sequencing was peripheral blood, taken before any cancer treatment. Every receptor here comes from a man between 40 and 70 years old with stage I lung adenocarcinoma.

In nucleotides, the CDR3 is TGTGCCAGCAGCGGAGGGACAGGCCGCACAGATACGCAGTATTTT. Translation gives CASSGGTGRTDTQYF. The chain combines TRBV6-4 with TRBJ2-3, with 8 bases that match TRBD1. Germline CDR1 reads MRHNA; CDR2 reads SNTAGT. With 6 bases clipped from V and 1 base from J, the junction kept 6 bases outside the gene matches. The CDR3 runs to 15 residues.

The rearrangement uses TRBV6-5 and TRBJ2-1; 10 bases are a match to TRBD2. V lost 0 bases, J lost 3 bases, and 2 bases stayed unmatched. This CDR3 is built from 16 residues. Germline V lookup: CDR1 MNHEY, CDR2 SVGAGI. CDR3 in DNA: TGTGCCAGCAGTTACTCCGGGACTAGCGACTACAATGAGCAGTTCTTC. Translating gives CASSYSGTSDYNEQFF.

J is TRBJ2-1 and V is TRBV11-3; 9 positions match TRBD1. V gave up 5 bases and J gave up 6 bases; unmatched junction bases: 8. CDR3 length: 15 residues. From germline, CDR1 is SGHNT and CDR2 YENEEA. CDR3 amino acids: CASSPPGQGFNEQFF. CDR3 nucleotide sequence: TGTGCCAGCAGCCCACCGGGACAGGGATTCAATGAGCAGTTCTTC.

This clone showed up just once. The chain links TRBV7-8 to TRBJ1-4; 7 bases are a match to TRBD1. Trimming cost V 1 base and J 7 bases; bases outside gene matches: 6. The CDR3 spans 15 residues. Germline CDR1 reads SGHVS; CDR2 reads FQNEAQ. The CDR3 DNA is TGTGCCAGCAGCTTAGGAGGAGGGGGCGGTGAAAAACTGTTTTTT. Its protein is CASSLGGGGGEKLFF.

This clone was detected only once. The chain has TRBV10-3 and TRBJ2-1; 14 bases are shared with TRBD2. This CDR3 comprises 17 residues. V lost 0 bases to trimming and J lost 7 bases; unmatched junction nucleotides: 5. Germline CDR1 ENHRY, CDR2 SYGVKD. The CDR3 DNA is TGTGCCATCAGTGAGTCGGGAGGACTAGCGGGGGGTAATGAGCAGTTCTTC. Amino acids: CAISESGGLAGGNEQFF.

V and J are TRBV14 and TRBJ2-5; 8 bases match TRBD2. Germline lookup yields CDR1 SGHDN and CDR2 FVKESK. This CDR3 is 14 amino acids long. The V and J ends lost 2 bases and 6 bases, in that order; junction bases with no gene match: 5. The CDR3 is CASSQSGGRKTQYF. The DNA of the CDR3 is TGTGCCAGCAGCCAAAGTGGCGGGAGGAAGACCCAGTACTTC.

The genes are TRBV12-5 and TRBJ2-7; unclear D gene. The germline V gene encodes CDR1 LGHNT and CDR2 FRNRAP. The CDR3 extends over 17 amino acids. The ends were cut back, 1 base at V and 6 bases at J, with 22 bases in the middle. The chain's CDR3 is CASGLDMPGSAFSEQYF. As DNA, the CDR3 is TGTGCTAGTGGTTTGGATATGCCGGGCTCCGCCTTTTCCGAGCAGTACTTC.

This clone was recorded once. J is TRBJ2-2 and V is TRBV18, with 8 bases identical to TRBD2. The length of the CDR3 is 17 residues. Looked up from germline, CDR1 is KGHSH and CDR2 is LQKENI. With V trimmed by 3 bases and J by 4 bases, 10 bases remained unmatched. Here the CDR3 DNA reads TGTGCCAGCTCACCTCCTATAGCGGGGTCTTCCACCGGGGAGCTGTTTTTT. Its translation is CASSPPIAGSSTGELFF.

The rearrangement links TRBV19 to TRBJ2-1, with 7 bases matching TRBD2. Germline V gene sequence: CDR1 LNHDA, CDR2 SQIVND (reference sequence). Trimming removed 3 bases from V and 5 bases from J; junction bases left unmatched: 13. This CDR3 comprises 17 residues. The CDR3 reads CASSIIILASGNNEQFF. For the CDR3, the DNA is TGTGCCAGTAGTATTATTATCCTGGCTAGCGGCAACAATGAGCAGTTCTTC.

This clone has a handful of counts. V usage is TRBV7-6 and J usage is TRBJ2-5, with a possible D match to TRBD1 (5 bases). The CDR3 runs 16 residues. V was trimmed by 1 base and J by 2 bases, leaving 14 bases between them. Germline V gene data show CDR1 as SGHVS and CDR2 as FNYEAQ. The CDR3 loop reads CASSLVGWGAQETQYF. The CDR3 DNA follows: TGTGCCAGCAGCTTAGTAGGATGGGGCGCGCAAGAGACCCAGTACTTC.

The gene calls are TRBV6-5 and TRBJ1-1; D is perhaps TRBD1 (5 bases). Germline CDR1 and CDR2: MNHEY and SVGAGI. The CDR3 length is 13 residues. Deletions cut 5 bases from V and 4 bases from J, with 11 bases between. The DNA for the CDR3 is TGTGCCAGCAGTCTGGGGCCTTTCACTGAAGCTTTCTTT. This sequence encodes CASSLGPFTEAFF.

V gene TRBV7-9 combines with J gene TRBJ2-5, with D possibly being TRBD2 (6 bases). CDR3 length equals 13 residues. CDR1 is SEHNR, CDR2 FQNEAQ, per germline (reference sequence). V was shortened by 7 bases and J by 5 bases, with 14 bases between the two germline ends. CDR3 sequence reads: CASTRAGRETQYF. The CDR3 DNA is TGTGCCAGCACCCGGGCGGGGAGGGAGACCCAGTACTTC.

This clone has only one observation. The rearrangement joins TRBV6-1 to TRBJ2-6; D is uncertain. Germline-derived CDR1 and CDR2 are MNHNS and SASEGT. This CDR3 comprises 15 residues. Between the trimmed V and J ends, which lost 9 bases and 0 bases, there was a span of 12 bases. The CDR3 region is CASSPGSSGANVLTF. CDR3 bases: TGTGCCAGTTCCCCCGGAAGCTCTGGGGCCAACGTCCTGACTTTC.

This chain uses TRBV2 with TRBJ1-2; a possible D gene is TRBD1 (5 bases). Germline loops: CDR1 SNHLY, CDR2 FYNNEI. This CDR3 contains 14 residues. V was shortened by 3 bases and J by 4 bases, with 12 bases between the two germline ends. CDR3 region: CASSEAQVGYGYTF. Here the CDR3 DNA reads TGTGCCAGCAGTGAGGCACAGGTCGGCTATGGCTACACCTTC.

This sequence joins TRBV18 and TRBJ2-7; perhaps TRBD1 as D (5 bases). CDR1 KGHSH and CDR2 LQKENI come from the germline V gene. Trimming shortened V by 6 bases and J by 0 bases, and 12 bases separated the two germline ends. The CDR3 is 14 residues long. The CDR3 sequence: CASSLDSRSYEQYF. DNA for the CDR3: TGTGCCAGCTCTCTCGACAGTCGCTCCTACGAGCAGTACTTC.

The rearrangement joins TRBV28 to TRBJ1-5; 10 positions agree with TRBD1. The V gene's germline CDR1 is MDHEN and CDR2 SYDVKM. J gave up 4 bases and V 5 bases, and 5 bases lay outside the gene matches. This CDR3 is built from 15 residues. The CDR3 DNA is TGTGCCAGCAGTCGACAGGGGGCAGGTAATCAGCCCCAGCATTTT. Residues: CASSRQGAGNQPQHF. The full variable domain, with the rest looked up from reference TRBV28 and TRBJ1-5, is DVKVTQSSRYLVKRTGEKVFLECVQDMDHENMFWYRQDPGLGLRLIYFSYDVKMKEKGDIPEGYSVSREKKERFSLILESASTNQTSMYLCASSRQGAGNQPQHFGDGTRLSIL.

The chain combines TRBV9 with TRBJ2-7; no firm D call. Germline CDR1 is SGDLS and CDR2 is YYNGEE. V was clipped by 4 bases and J by 3 bases, with 8 bases between them. This CDR3 region has 12 residues. The CDR3: CASSPEGYEQYF. The CDR3 region has the DNA TGTGCCAGCAGCCCGGAAGGCTACGAGCAGTACTTC.

This chain connects TRBV7-2 to TRBJ2-5, with TRBD1 matching over 8 bases. Unmatched junction bases numbered 12, after V lost 5 bases and J lost 4 bases. CDR1 and CDR2 from the germline V gene are SGHTA and FQGNSA. This CDR3 is built from 16 residues. CDR3: CASSPQQGVFTETQYF. CDR3 bases: TGTGCCAGCAGCCCACAACAGGGGGTATTTACAGAGACCCAGTACTTC.

The chain carries TRBV19 and TRBJ2-2; possibly TRBD1 or TRBD2 for D (5 bases each). The CDR3 loop spans 12 amino acids. In germline, CDR1 is LNHDA, CDR2 SQIVND (reference sequence). Deletions cut 7 bases from V and 6 bases from J, with 9 bases between. This CDR3 reads CASIRGPGELFF. The CDR3 DNA reads TGTGCCAGTATTCGGGGCCCCGGGGAGCTGTTTTTT.

V gene TRBV6-1 combines with J gene TRBJ2-1; D perhaps matches TRBD2 (5 bases). Germline loops: CDR1 MNHNS, CDR2 SASEGT. The CDR3 runs 14 residues. Trimming took 10 bases from V and 4 from J, leaving 17 bases between them. In nucleotides, the CDR3 is TGTGCCATCCGGGTGAGGGTGATATACAATGAGCAGTTCTTC. It yields the protein CAIRVRVIYNEQFF.

The chain has TRBV4-1 and TRBJ1-5; no reliable D call. Trimming shortened V by 0 bases and J by 0 bases, and 12 bases separated the two germline ends. Germline loops: CDR1 MGHRA, CDR2 YSYEKL. This CDR3 has 17 amino acids. CDR3 DNA sequence: TGCGCCAGCAGCCAAGATGCCGGAATATTTAGCAATCAGCCCCAGCATTTT. This sequence encodes CASSQDAGIFSNQPQHF.